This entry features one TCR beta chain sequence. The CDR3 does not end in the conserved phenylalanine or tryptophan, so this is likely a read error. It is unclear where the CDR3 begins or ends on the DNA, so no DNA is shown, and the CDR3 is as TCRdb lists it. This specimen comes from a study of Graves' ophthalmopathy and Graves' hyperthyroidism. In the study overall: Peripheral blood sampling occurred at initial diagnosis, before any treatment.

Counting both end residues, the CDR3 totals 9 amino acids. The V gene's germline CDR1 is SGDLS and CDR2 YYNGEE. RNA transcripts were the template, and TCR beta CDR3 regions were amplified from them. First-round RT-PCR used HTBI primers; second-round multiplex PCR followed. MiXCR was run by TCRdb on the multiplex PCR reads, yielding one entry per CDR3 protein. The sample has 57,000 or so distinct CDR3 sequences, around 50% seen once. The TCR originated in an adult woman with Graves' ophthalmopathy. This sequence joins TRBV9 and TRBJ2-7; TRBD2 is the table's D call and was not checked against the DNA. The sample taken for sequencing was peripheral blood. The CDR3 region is CASSATLAG.